These 29 T cell receptor beta chains were all obtained from the same sample, sequenced in a study of sequential checkpoint blockade in melanoma. The data were produced by immunoSEQ multiplex PCR, yet TCRdb's version contains in-frame clones alone and is incomplete. The data hold some 31,000 clones, with 75% to 90% observed a single time. Treatment described: randomized to nivolumab then ipilimumab (arm A) or the reverse (arm B). The input for sequencing was CD8+ T cells sorted from blood (inferred from file names), taken from a patient given nivolumab and ipilimumab in sequence. These TCRs come from a human donor with melanoma.

This chain connects TRBV27 to TRBJ2-1, with 13 bases that match TRBD2. From germline, CDR1 is MNHEY and CDR2 SMNVEV (reference sequence). This CDR3 comprises 15 residues. V lost 4 bases and J lost 7; bases outside the gene matches: 4. CDR3 bases: TGTGCCAGCAGTTCGGGACTAGCGGGAAATAATGAGCAGTTCTTC. Its translation: CASSSGLAGNNEQFF.

This clone was picked up a small number of times. CDR3 sequence (DNA): TGTGCCAGCAGCTTGTACGGGGGTACTTACGAGCAGTACTTC. Its protein is CASSLYGGTYEQYF. The rearrangement joins TRBV5-4 to TRBJ2-7; D is possibly TRBD2 (6 bases). Per germline, CDR1 SGHNT and CDR2 YYREEE (reference sequence). The V and J ends lost 1 base and 4 bases respectively, with 12 bases between them. The CDR3 totals 14 residues.

The chain carries TRBV27 and TRBJ2-7; 12 nucleotides align to TRBD2. The J segment lost 5 bases and the V segment lost 6 bases, leaving 5 bases of the junction unmatched. CDR3 length: 14 amino acids. Germline loops: CDR1 MNHEY, CDR2 SMNVEV (reference sequence). CDR3 nucleotide sequence: TGTGCCAGCAGGCTAGCGGGAGGGCTCCACGAGCAGTACTTC. Its protein is CASRLAGGLHEQYF.

This chain uses TRBV28 with TRBJ1-6; 9 bases agree with TRBD1. V lost 2 bases to trimming and J lost 8 bases; unmatched junction nucleotides: 1. The CDR3 has 14 amino acids. CDR1 is MDHEN and CDR2 is SYDVKM in the germline V gene. The CDR3 nucleotides are TGTGCCAGCAGTTTAACAGGGGGCTATTCACCCCTCCACTTT. Its protein product is CASSLTGGYSPLHF.

The chain carries TRBV2 and TRBJ2-2, with D possibly matching TRBD1 (5 bases). The germline CDR1 and CDR2 sequences are SNHLY and FYNNEI. This CDR3 comprises 14 residues. V lost 5 bases and J lost 1, with 8 bases in between. The CDR3 here is CASSQGRNTGELFF. DNA of the CDR3: TGTGCCAGCAGTCAGGGTAGGAACACCGGGGAGCTGTTTTTT.

V and J are TRBV4-1 and TRBJ2-7; 10 bases map to TRBD2. CDR1 and CDR2 (germline): MGHRA, YSYEKL. Losses at the gene ends were 1 base for V and 2 bases for J; bases not matched to a gene: 8. The length of the CDR3 is 17 residues. CDR3 sequence reads: CASSQVVLSGRTYEQYF. Here the CDR3 DNA reads TGCGCCAGCAGCCAAGTAGTGCTTAGCGGGAGGACCTACGAGCAGTACTTC.

V gene TRBV19 combines with J gene TRBJ2-1; the D gene is possibly TRBD2 (6 bases). The CDR3 totals 15 residues. The germline V and J ends were trimmed by 1 base and 6 bases, with 13 bases remaining between them. From germline, CDR1 is LNHDA and CDR2 SQIVND (reference sequence). The DNA for the CDR3 is TGTGCCAGTAGTATAGTAGTCGGCGGGGTCAATGAGCAGTTCTTC. Its translation is CASSIVVGGVNEQFF.

The chain recombines TRBV28 with TRBJ1-2; D is unclear. The CDR3 consists of 13 residues. The V gene's germline CDR1 is MDHEN and CDR2 SYDVKM. V lost 3 bases and J lost 4, with 9 bases in between. CDR3 nucleotides: TGTGCCAGCAGTTTGTCTCAGGTCTATGGCTACACCTTC. This encodes CASSLSQVYGYTF.

The rearrangement joins TRBV19 to TRBJ2-5; TRBD2 matches at 7 bases. The V segment lost 3 bases and the J segment 12 bases; nucleotides outside the gene matches: 10. Germline lookup yields CDR1 LNHDA and CDR2 SQIVND (reference sequence). The CDR3 consists of 13 residues. The CDR3 DNA sequence: TGTGCCAGTAGTATGGGATCGGGGGGTTCCGAGTACTTC. Its protein product is CASSMGSGGSEYF.

The chain has TRBV7-9 and TRBJ2-5, with 9 bases matching TRBD2. V trimming: 3 bases; J trimming: 13 bases; junction bases outside the gene matches: 12. CDR1 and CDR2 from the germline V gene are SEHNR and FQNEAQ (reference sequence). The CDR3 length is 14 residues. As DNA, the CDR3 is TGTGCCAGCAGCTTCGGCGGGAGGGCCGATTTGGTGTACTTC. It is translated as CASSFGGRADLVYF.

The J gene is TRBJ1-2, the V gene TRBV15; the D gene is possibly TRBD1 (6 bases). V dropped 1 base and J dropped 8 bases, with 14 bases sitting between them. The V gene's germline CDR1 is LNHNV and CDR2 YYDKDF (reference sequence). This CDR3 has 14 residues. Here the CDR3 reads CATSRADSPSGYTF. CDR3 DNA: TGTGCCACCAGCAGAGCGGACAGTCCTTCGGGCTACACCTTC.

This clone was counted a single time. The CDR3 coding sequence is TGCGCCAGCAGCTTGGCCGGGGTGGGATACGAGCAGTACTTC. It is translated as CASSLAGVGYEQYF. The chain is built from TRBV5-1 and TRBJ2-7; D perhaps matches TRBD2 (5 bases). V gave up 0 bases and J gave up 4 bases, with 11 bases separating them. Germline V gives CDR1 SGHRS, CDR2 YFSETQ. This CDR3 is built from 14 residues.

The J gene is TRBJ1-2, the V gene TRBV5-4, with unresolved D. Trimming shortened V by 2 bases and J by 8 bases, and 10 bases separated the two germline ends. CDR3 length: 12 residues. Per germline, CDR1 SGHNT and CDR2 YYREEE (reference sequence). CDR3 in DNA: TGTGCCAGCAGCTTTGGGCATGTGGGCTACACCTTC. Amino acid sequence: CASSFGHVGYTF.

This rearrangement joins TRBV27 to TRBJ2-1, with D maybe TRBD1 (6 bases). Trimming removed 6 bases from V and 4 bases from J, with 19 bases in between. The germline gives CDR1 MNHEY, CDR2 SMNVEV (reference sequence). CDR3 size: 16 residues. As DNA, the CDR3 is TGTGCCAGCAGCCCCGACATGGACAGTTTATACAATGAGCAGTTCTTC. Protein: CASSPDMDSLYNEQFF.

With respect to this clone: One junction end does not reproduce the germline sequence, and a read error may be involved. The V and J genes are TRBV7-9 and TRBJ1-2, with D perhaps matching TRBD1 (5 bases). CDR1 SEHNR and CDR2 FQNEAQ come from the germline V gene (reference sequence). The CDR3 sequence is 15 residues long. The CDR3 loop reads CASSPTLKDSYGYTF. In nucleotides, the CDR3 is TGCGCCAGCAGCCCCACGCTTAAAGACAGCTATGGCTACACCTTC.

V is TRBV27 and J is TRBJ1-5; D not resolved. Germline CDR1 reads MNHEY; CDR2 reads SMNVEV (reference sequence). The CDR3 is made up of 16 amino acids. V was clipped by 5 bases and J by 3 bases, with 17 bases between them. For the CDR3, the DNA is TGTGCCAGCAGTCCAAGTCAAGGAGAAGCCAATCAGCCCCAGCATTTT. Translation: CASSPSQGEANQPQHF.

The rearrangement uses TRBV10-3 and TRBJ1-3; 8 nucleotides align to TRBD1. Germline lookup yields CDR1 ENHRY and CDR2 SYGVKD. This CDR3 contains 15 residues. The V and J ends lost 7 bases and 0 bases, in that order; junction bases with no gene match: 5. In nucleotides, the CDR3 is TGTGCCATCAACTCGGACAGGGACTCTGGAAACACCATATATTTT. It translates to CAINSDRDSGNTIYF.

This clone has only a few counts. This chain connects TRBV5-4 to TRBJ2-7; 8 bases line up with TRBD2. The CDR3 covers 15 residues. Trimming took 0 bases from V and 5 from J; bases not matched to a gene: 7. CDR1 is SGHNT, CDR2 YYREEE, per germline (reference sequence). The CDR3 protein is CASSLGSGRADEQYF. The CDR3 nucleotides are TGTGCCAGCAGCTTGGGTTCCGGGAGGGCCGACGAGCAGTACTTC.

This clone was seen a few times. V gene TRBV7-9 combines with J gene TRBJ1-1, with 7 nucleotides matching TRBD1. Looked up from germline, CDR1 is SEHNR and CDR2 is FQNEAQ (reference sequence). J was trimmed by 0 bases and V by 3 bases; bases with no gene match: 4. This CDR3 is 15 amino acids long. This CDR3 is CASSLGQKLNTEAFF. The CDR3 DNA sequence: TGTGCCAGCAGCTTGGGACAGAAGCTGAACACTGAAGCTTTCTTT.

In nucleotides, the CDR3 is TGTGCCACCAGCTTTGAGGTAGCGGGGGTGCAAGAGACCCAGTACTTC. Its translation is CATSFEVAGVQETQYF. The rearrangement uses TRBV15 and TRBJ2-5; 9 nucleotides match TRBD2. The CDR3 length is 16 residues. After removal of 5 bases from V and 2 bases from J, the junction contained 9 bases not matched to a gene. Germline-derived CDR1 and CDR2 are LNHNV and YYDKDF (reference sequence). Full variable domain (outside the CDR3, taken from reference TRBV15 and TRBJ2-5): DAMVIQNPRYQVTQFGKPVTLSCSQTLNHNVMYWYQQKSSQAPKLLFHYYDKDFNNEADTPDNFQSRRPNTSFCFLDIRSPGLGDTAMYLCATSFEVAGVQETQYFGPGTRLLVL.

The chain has TRBV2 and TRBJ1-1; D might be TRBD1 (6 bases). This CDR3 spans 15 amino acids. CDR1 is SNHLY, CDR2 FYNNEI, per germline. With 6 bases removed from V and 0 bases from J, the gap between germline ends came to 14 bases. CDR3 sequence: CASSPVDSMNTEAFF. CDR3 DNA: TGTGCCAGCAGCCCAGTGGACAGCATGAACACTGAAGCTTTCTTT.

The chain joins TRBV6-5 to TRBJ2-1, with TRBD2 matching 9 bases. The ends lost 7 bases at V and 9 bases at J; junction bases unmatched: 13. This CDR3 has 15 residues. CDR1 and CDR2 (germline): MNHEY, SVGAGI. The CDR3 loop is CASNRLAEGLGEQFF. The DNA of the CDR3 is TGTGCCAGCAATAGACTAGCGGAGGGGCTTGGTGAGCAGTTCTTC.

The V gene is TRBV27, the J gene TRBJ2-3, with a tentative D call TRBD2 (7 bases). V lost 3 bases and J 5 bases, leaving 12 bases between the germline ends. CDR1 is MNHEY, CDR2 SMNVEV, per germline (reference sequence). CDR3 size: 14 residues. The CDR3 DNA follows: TGTGCCAGCAGTTTCGTAGGGGGGGGAGATACGCAGTATTTT. Its translation is CASSFVGGGDTQYF.

The chain carries TRBV27 and TRBJ1-4, with D hard to call. In germline, CDR1 is MNHEY, CDR2 SMNVEV (reference sequence). Trimming took 2 bases from V and 5 from J, leaving 12 bases between them. The CDR3 sequence is 15 residues long. The CDR3 sequence is CASSLIREGNEKLFF. CDR3 DNA: TGTGCCAGCAGTTTAATCCGGGAAGGGAATGAAAAACTGTTTTTT.

This clone was seen more than once but under ten times. The rearrangement uses TRBV5-6 and TRBJ2-7; 10 positions match TRBD1. Germline loops: CDR1 SGHDT, CDR2 YYEEEE. The CDR3 consists of 15 residues. The V and J ends lost 3 bases and 7 bases, in that order; junction bases with no gene match: 10. CDR3 in DNA: TGTGCCAGCAGCTCAGGACAGGGGGGAACTAGAGAGCAGTACTTC. It translates to CASSSGQGGTREQYF.

This rearrangement joins TRBV27 to TRBJ2-7; no reliable D call. V lost 3 bases to trimming and J lost 5 bases, with 14 bases between them. The CDR3 loop spans 14 amino acids. Germline V gives CDR1 MNHEY, CDR2 SMNVEV (reference sequence). The CDR3 nucleotides read TGTGCCAGCAGTTTGGGCAGCCAGTTCAACGAGCAGTACTTC. Translated: CASSLGSQFNEQYF.

V usage is TRBV7-9 and J usage is TRBJ1-2; D may be TRBD1 (6 bases). In germline, CDR1 is SEHNR, CDR2 FQNEAQ (reference sequence). The CDR3 spans 13 residues. Trimming left V 6 bases short and J 6 bases short, with 14 bases between. CDR3: CASSPDSFHGYTF. The DNA for the CDR3 is TGTGCCAGCAGTCCGGACAGTTTTCATGGCTACACCTTC. The full variable domain, with the rest looked up from reference TRBV7-9 and TRBJ1-2, is DTGVSQNPRHKITKRGQNVTFRCDPISEHNRLYWYRQTLGQGPEFLTYFQNEAQLEKSRLLSDRFSAERPKGSFSTLEIQRTEQGDSAMYLCASSPDSFHGYTFGSGTRLTVV.

The genes are TRBV7-2 and TRBJ2-3; 10 nucleotides agree with TRBD1. This CDR3 spans 14 amino acids. The J segment lost 4 bases and the V segment lost 3 bases, leaving 1 base of the junction unmatched. In germline, CDR1 is SGHTA, CDR2 FQGNSA. The CDR3 DNA reads as TGTGCCAGCAGCTTGACAGGGGGCGCAGATACGCAGTATTTT. Its translation is CASSLTGGADTQYF.

This clone was found once. The V and J genes are TRBV5-1 and TRBJ1-1; 8 bases match TRBD1. CDR1 SGHRS and CDR2 YFSETQ come from the germline V gene. The CDR3 has 16 residues. V dropped 3 bases and J dropped 0; count of bases not matched to a gene: 7. The CDR3 sequence: CASSWKRQGMNTEAFF. CDR3 sequence (DNA): TGCGCCAGCAGCTGGAAGCGACAGGGGATGAACACTGAAGCTTTCTTT.